The 30 T cell receptor beta chains given below trace back to one sample, sequenced in a study of T cells expressing NK-cell markers. TCRdb reprocessed the 5' RACE reads, with one entry per CDR3 protein and no DNA. This sample's table has 8,000 or so distinct CDR3 sequences. What was sequenced was blood T cells: a sorted CD56 or NKG2C T cell subset, CD4+ or CD8+ T cells, or bulk PBMC T cells (not recorded which). The receptors originated from a man aged 18 to 30 in good health.

The rearrangement uses TRBV23-1 and TRBJ2-7. TRBV23-1 falls under the ORF class, with uncertain function. The CDR3 loop spans 12 amino acids. The CDR3 sequence: CASKRDSYEQYF.

The J gene is TRBJ2-1, the V gene TRBV11-3; there is no DNA to check the TCRdb D call of TRBD2. Germline CDR1 and CDR2: SGHNT and YENEEA. The CDR3 is made up of 17 amino acids. The CDR3 protein is CASSFRRGLAGGDEQFF.

Frequency places this clonotype as medium-sized. The CDR3 sequence: CSESVGAYNEQFF. V is TRBV20-1 and J is TRBJ2-1. This CDR3 region has 13 residues. CDR1 is DFQATT and CDR2 is SNEGSKA in the germline V gene (reference sequence).

The chain's CDR3 is CASSLDVQGSGANVLTF. The V gene is TRBV5-1, the J gene TRBJ2-6. Germline assignment: CDR1 SGHRS and CDR2 YFSETQ. This CDR3 is 17 amino acids long.

By frequency, this clonotype registers medium-sized. The rearrangement joins TRBV9 to TRBJ2-1; the D call from TCRdb, TRBD1, cannot be confirmed without DNA. The CDR3 runs to 15 residues. Germline V gene sequence: CDR1 SGDLS, CDR2 YYNGEE. The CDR3 protein is CASSLTGISYNEQFF.

The genes are TRBV18 and TRBJ2-7; without DNA, the TCRdb call of TRBD1 cannot be checked. This CDR3 spans 15 amino acids. Per the germline V gene, CDR1 is KGHSH and CDR2 is LQKENI. This CDR3 reads CASSPPQGGTYEQYF.

This clonotype is deemed medium-sized by its frequency. CDR3 protein: CASSLGPTKLAGRGNEQFF. The chain links TRBV7-2 to TRBJ2-1; TCRdb picks TRBD2, but there is no DNA to check that call. The CDR3 extends over 19 amino acids. Per the germline V gene, CDR1 is SGHTA and CDR2 is FQGNSA.

This clonotype registers medium-sized by frequency. The rearrangement links TRBV9 to TRBJ2-1; TCRdb lists TRBD2, though no DNA is available to test this call. The CDR3 consists of 17 residues. Per germline, CDR1 SGDLS and CDR2 YYNGEE. Here the CDR3 reads CASSTRLAGGPYNEQFF.

According to its frequency, this clonotype is medium-sized. The J gene is TRBJ2-7, the V gene TRBV10-3; without DNA, the TCRdb call of TRBD1 cannot be checked. CDR1 and CDR2 (germline): ENHRY, SYGVKD. CDR3 length: 13 amino acids. The CDR3 loop reads CAIGDRSSYEQYF.

Considering frequency, this clonotype is medium-sized (0.01 to 0.1%). The rearrangement joins TRBV29-1 to TRBJ2-1. The CDR3 has 12 amino acids. From germline, CDR1 is SQVTM and CDR2 ANQGSEA. CDR3 region: CSSHSSYNEQFF.

Frequency places this clonotype as medium-sized. V is TRBV11-2 and J is TRBJ2-1; TCRdb proposes TRBD2, but this gene call is untestable without DNA. This CDR3 has 16 residues. In germline, CDR1 is SGHAT, CDR2 FQNNGV. The CDR3 region is CASSLVRTSGIDEQFF.

The V call is TRBV5-1, the J call TRBJ2-3; TCRdb's assignment of TRBD1 cannot be checked, as there is no DNA. Germline V gene sequence: CDR1 SGHRS, CDR2 YFSETQ. The CDR3 loop spans 16 amino acids. CDR3 region: CASSFGQPASTDTQYF.

Frequency places this clonotype as medium-sized. CDR3 amino acids: CASSQDGRSRYEQYF. The chain links TRBV4-3 to TRBJ2-7; TCRdb selects TRBD1, and the lack of DNA leaves this call unchecked. Germline V gene sequence: CDR1 LGHNA, CDR2 YSLEER. The CDR3 sequence is 15 residues long.

V is TRBV28 and J is TRBJ2-4; TCRdb names TRBD1, which stays unverified in the absence of DNA. CDR1 is MDHEN, CDR2 SYDVKM, per germline. The CDR3 length is 14 residues. The chain's CDR3 is CATNTGESINIQYF.

This chain joins TRBV28 and TRBJ2-3; TCRdb's D call of TRBD1 is untestable without DNA. The CDR3 contains 17 residues. Germline V gene sequence: CDR1 MDHEN, CDR2 SYDVKM. CDR3 amino acids: CASSFSGTGPVGDTQYF.

The rearrangement joins TRBV24-1 to TRBJ2-1; the D call of TRBD2 rests on TCRdb alone, since no DNA is present to check it. The CDR3 spans 17 residues. Germline assignment: CDR1 KGHDR and CDR2 SFDVKD. This CDR3 reads CATSDPRAGGPQNEQFF.

V and J are TRBV12-3 or TRBV12-4 and TRBJ1-2; lacking DNA, the TRBD1 call made by TCRdb goes unchecked. The CDR3 consists of 13 residues. CDR3 sequence reads: CASSLKGQGRYTF.

The genes are TRBV6-1 and TRBJ2-6; the TCRdb call, TRBD1, lacks DNA for checking. CDR1 and CDR2 (germline): MNHNS, SASEGT. This CDR3 is built from 16 residues. The CDR3 spells CASSRTRDVGANVLTF.

This clonotype shows up as medium-sized by frequency. V usage is TRBV28 and J usage is TRBJ1-2; TCRdb picks TRBD1, but there is no DNA to check that call. The V gene's germline CDR1 is MDHEN and CDR2 SYDVKM. There are 13 residues in the CDR3. CDR3 region: CASSLGQGYGYTF.

The CDR3 sequence is CASSYPVGQGNYGYTF. The chain employs TRBV6-5 and TRBJ1-2; the TRBD1 assignment by TCRdb is unverifiable without DNA. Per the germline V gene, CDR1 is MNHEY and CDR2 is SVGAGI. This CDR3 region has 16 residues.

The CDR3: CASSLRYNEQFF. V gene TRBV7-2 combines with J gene TRBJ2-1. Looked up from germline, CDR1 is SGHTA and CDR2 is FQGNSA. This CDR3 has 12 amino acids.

The chain recombines TRBV20-1 with TRBJ2-1; TCRdb outputs TRBD2, but without DNA this stays unchecked. Germline V gene data show CDR1 as DFQATT and CDR2 as SNEGSKA (reference sequence). The CDR3 runs to 14 residues. The CDR3 loop is CSAPRASGRYEQFF.

The V gene is TRBV5-1, the J gene TRBJ1-1; the D call from TCRdb, TRBD1, cannot be confirmed without DNA. The CDR3 contains 14 residues. In germline, CDR1 is SGHRS, CDR2 YFSETQ. The CDR3: CASSNRAGYTEAFF.

J is TRBJ2-1 and V is TRBV7-6. The germline V gene encodes CDR1 SGHVS and CDR2 FNYEAQ. The CDR3 spans 11 residues. This chain's CDR3 is CASSSSNEQFF.

The chain carries TRBV13 and TRBJ2-7; TCRdb returns TRBD1, unconfirmable since there is no DNA. Germline lookup yields CDR1 PRHDT and CDR2 FYEKMQ (reference sequence). This CDR3 contains 14 residues. The CDR3: CASSDRDRVYEQYF.

This sequence joins TRBV2 and TRBJ2-7; the D call from TCRdb, TRBD2, cannot be confirmed without DNA. Germline CDR1 is SNHLY and CDR2 is FYNNEI. The CDR3 runs 14 residues. This CDR3 is CASSEPSGRPGAYF.

Considering frequency, this clonotype is medium-sized. CDR3: CASSYPVKTSGRDSSYNEQFF. The chain joins TRBV6-5 to TRBJ2-1; TCRdb's D gene call, TRBD2, goes unchecked for lack of DNA. Germline V gene sequence: CDR1 MNHEY, CDR2 SVGAGI. The CDR3 extends over 21 amino acids.

The rearrangement uses TRBV28 and TRBJ2-7. The V gene's germline CDR1 is MDHEN and CDR2 SYDVKM. The CDR3 is 12 amino acids. CDR3 region: CASSSGVNEQYF.

Judged by frequency, this clonotype is medium-sized (0.01 to 0.1%). The rearrangement links TRBV11-2 to TRBJ2-3; TCRdb's assignment of TRBD2 cannot be checked, as there is no DNA. CDR3 size: 16 residues. Germline V gives CDR1 SGHAT, CDR2 FQNNGV. The CDR3 protein is CASSFTSGRAPDTQYF.

Frequency places this clonotype as medium-sized (0.01 to 0.1%). J is TRBJ2-4 and V is TRBV20-1; TCRdb reports TRBD1, a call that lacks DNA to check it against. Germline assignment: CDR1 DFQATT and CDR2 SNEGSKA (reference sequence). The CDR3 extends over 13 amino acids. The chain's CDR3 is CSASRRGAGIQYF.